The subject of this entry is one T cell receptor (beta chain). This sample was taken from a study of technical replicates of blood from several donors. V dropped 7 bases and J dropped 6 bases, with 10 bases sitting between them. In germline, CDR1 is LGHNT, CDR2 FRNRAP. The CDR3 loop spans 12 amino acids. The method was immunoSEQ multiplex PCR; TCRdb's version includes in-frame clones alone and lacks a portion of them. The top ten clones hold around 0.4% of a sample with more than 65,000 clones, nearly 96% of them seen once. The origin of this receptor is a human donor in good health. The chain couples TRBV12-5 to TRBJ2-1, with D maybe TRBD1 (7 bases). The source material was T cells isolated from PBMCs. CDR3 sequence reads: CASAQGGNEQFF. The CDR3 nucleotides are TGTGCTAGTGCCCAGGGGGGCAATGAGCAGTTCTTC. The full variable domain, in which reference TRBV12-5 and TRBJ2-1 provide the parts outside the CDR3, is DARVTQTPRHKVTEMGQEVTMRCQPILGHNTVFWYRQTMMQGLELLAYFRNRAPLDDSGMPKDRFSAEMPDATLATLKIQPSEPRDSAVYFCASAQGGNEQFFGPGTRLTVL.